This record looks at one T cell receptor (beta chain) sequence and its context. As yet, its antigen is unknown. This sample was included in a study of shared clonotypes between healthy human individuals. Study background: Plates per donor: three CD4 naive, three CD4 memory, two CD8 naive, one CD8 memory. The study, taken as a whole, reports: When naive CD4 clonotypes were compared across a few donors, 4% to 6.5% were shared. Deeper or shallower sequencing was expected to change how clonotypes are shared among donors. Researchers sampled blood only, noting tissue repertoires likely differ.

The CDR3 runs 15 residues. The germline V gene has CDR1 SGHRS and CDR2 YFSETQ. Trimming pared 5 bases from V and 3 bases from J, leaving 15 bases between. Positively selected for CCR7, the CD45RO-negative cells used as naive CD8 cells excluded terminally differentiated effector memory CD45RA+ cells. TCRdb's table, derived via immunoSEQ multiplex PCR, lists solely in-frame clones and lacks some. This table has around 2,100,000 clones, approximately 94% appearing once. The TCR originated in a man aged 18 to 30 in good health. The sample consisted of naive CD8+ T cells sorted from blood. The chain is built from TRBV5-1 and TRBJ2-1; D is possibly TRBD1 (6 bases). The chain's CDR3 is CASRQGLALYNEQFF. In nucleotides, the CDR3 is TGCGCCAGCAGACAGGGCCTAGCCCTCTACAATGAGCAGTTCTTC.